This TCR beta chain is drawn from a study of patients and donors after allogeneic stem cell transplantation. This clonotype has a count of ten or more. TCRdb reprocessed the RT-PCR reads with MiXCR, giving one entry per CDR3 protein. Here the sample spans 390,000 or so distinct CDR3 sequences, around 16% being singletons. V was clipped by 6 bases and J by 4 bases; unmatched bases: 6. Germline CDR1 reads DFQATT; CDR2 reads SNEGSKA (reference sequence). The CDR3 sequence is 14 residues long. The sequenced sample consisted of blood, either unsorted or a sorted T cell fraction (not recorded which). The chain carries TRBV20-1 and TRBJ2-1; TRBD2 matches at 10 bases. The sequence derives from a human donor who was either an allogeneic HSCT recipient or a stem cell or donor lymphocyte infusion donor (not recorded which). It is not recorded whose cells these are; they may come from a transplant donor. The CDR3 region has the DNA TGCAGTGCACCAGCGGGAGGGAGGTACAATGAGCAGTTCTTC. This encodes CSAPAGGRYNEQFF.